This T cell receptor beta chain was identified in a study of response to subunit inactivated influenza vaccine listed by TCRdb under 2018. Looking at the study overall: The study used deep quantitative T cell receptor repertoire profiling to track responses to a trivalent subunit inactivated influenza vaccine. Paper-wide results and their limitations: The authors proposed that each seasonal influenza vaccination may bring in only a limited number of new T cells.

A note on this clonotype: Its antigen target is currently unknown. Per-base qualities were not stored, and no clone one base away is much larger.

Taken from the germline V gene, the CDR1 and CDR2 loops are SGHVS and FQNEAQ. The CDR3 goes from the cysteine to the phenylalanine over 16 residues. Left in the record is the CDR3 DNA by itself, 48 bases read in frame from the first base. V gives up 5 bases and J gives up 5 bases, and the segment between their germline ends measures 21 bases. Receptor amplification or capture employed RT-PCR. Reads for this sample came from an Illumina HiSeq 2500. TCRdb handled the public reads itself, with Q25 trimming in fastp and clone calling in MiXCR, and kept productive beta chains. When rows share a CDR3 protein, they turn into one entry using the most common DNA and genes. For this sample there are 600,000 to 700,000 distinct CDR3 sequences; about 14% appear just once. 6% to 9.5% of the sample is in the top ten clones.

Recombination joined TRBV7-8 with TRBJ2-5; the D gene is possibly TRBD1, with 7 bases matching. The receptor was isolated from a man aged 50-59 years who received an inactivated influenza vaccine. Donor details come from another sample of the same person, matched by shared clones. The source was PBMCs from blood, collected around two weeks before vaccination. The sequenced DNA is TGTGCCAGCAGCACCCGACTGATGACAGGGAGGGAGACCCAGTACTTC. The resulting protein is CASSTRLMTGRETQYF. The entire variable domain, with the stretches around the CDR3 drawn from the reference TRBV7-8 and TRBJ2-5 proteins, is GAGVSQSPRYKVAKRGQDVALRCDPISGHVSLFWYQQALGQGPEFLTYFQNEAQLDKSGLPSDRFFAERPEGSVSTLKIQRTQQEDSAVYLCASSTRLMTGRETQYFGPGTRLLVL.